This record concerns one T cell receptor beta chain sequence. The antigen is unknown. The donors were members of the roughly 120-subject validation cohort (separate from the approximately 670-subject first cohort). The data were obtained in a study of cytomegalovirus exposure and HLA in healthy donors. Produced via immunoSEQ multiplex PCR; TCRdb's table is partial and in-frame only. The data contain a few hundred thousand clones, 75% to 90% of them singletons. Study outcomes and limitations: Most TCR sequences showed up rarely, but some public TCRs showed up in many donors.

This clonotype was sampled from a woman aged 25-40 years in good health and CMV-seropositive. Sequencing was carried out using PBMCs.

CDR3 protein: CASSQDVQNEQFF. In DNA form, the CDR3 reads TGCGCCAGCAGCCAAGATGTGCAGAATGAGCAGTTCTTC. The chain carries TRBV4-3 and TRBJ2-1, with no clear D. Deletions cut 0 bases from V and 7 bases from J, with 7 bases between. CDR1 and CDR2 from the germline V gene are LGHNA and YSLEER. The CDR3 contains 13 residues.